What follows are 28 T cell receptor beta chains derived from one specimen sequenced in a study of T cells in Graves' hyperthyroidism and ophthalmopathy. There were TCR beta CDR3 regions amplified from RNA transcripts. TCR CDR3 underwent first-round RT-PCR with the HTBI primer set. Each CDR3 protein is one row after TCRdb ran MiXCR on the multiplex PCR reads. The top ten hold 50% to 65% of the sample, which has under 400,000 distinct CDR3 sequences, roughly 23% seen once. Sequencing was done on a sample of blood. Source of these receptors: a woman aged 50 to 60 with Graves' hyperthyroidism.

This clonotype was detected many times. The chain combines TRBV28 with TRBJ2-1; D may be TRBD2 (6 bases). The CDR3 has 15 amino acids. The germline V and J ends were trimmed by 10 bases and 3 bases, with 19 bases remaining between them. Germline V gene lookup returns CDR1 MDHEN and CDR2 SYDVKM. This CDR3 is CATLGGSGRYNEQFF. Here the CDR3 DNA reads TGTGCCACCCTTGGGGGGAGCGGGCGCTACAATGAGCAGTTCTTC.

This clonotype was detected many times. CDR3 sequence reads: CATSPGGFASTDTQYF. For the CDR3, the DNA is TGTGCCACCAGCCCGGGGGGATTTGCTAGCACAGATACGCAGTATTTT. The genes are TRBV15 and TRBJ2-3, with TRBD2 matching over 7 bases. In germline, CDR1 is LNHNV, CDR2 YYDKDF (reference sequence). Trimming took 5 bases from V and 0 from J; bases not matched to a gene: 8. This CDR3 has 16 residues. The full variable domain, with the rest looked up from reference TRBV15 and TRBJ2-3, is DAMVIQNPRYQVTQFGKPVTLSCSQTLNHNVMYWYQQKSSQAPKLLFHYYDKDFNNEADTPDNFQSRRPNTSFCFLDIRSPGLGDTAMYLCATSPGGFASTDTQYFGPGTRLTVL.

Of note for this clonotype: One end of the junction does not line up with germline, which may come from a read error. This chain uses TRBV28 with TRBJ2-3, with 12 bases aligning to TRBD2. The CDR3 is 19 amino acids. CDR1 is MDHEN and CDR2 is SYDVKM in the germline V gene. The chain's CDR3 is CASSQDGVLAGGFTDTQYF. As DNA, the CDR3 is TGCGCCAGCAGCCAAGATGGGGTGCTAGCGGGAGGGTTCACAGATACGCAGTATTTT.

This clonotype was counted between two and nine times. The rearrangement uses TRBV28 and TRBJ2-1; D call uncertain. CDR3 length: 14 amino acids. Deletions cut 2 bases from V and 3 bases from J, with 8 bases between. The germline gives CDR1 MDHEN, CDR2 SYDVKM. The CDR3 loop is CASSLARVYNEQFF. The CDR3 nucleotides read TGTGCCAGCAGTTTAGCTCGCGTCTACAATGAGCAGTTCTTC. Using reference TRBV28 and TRBJ2-1 for the parts outside the CDR3, the full variable domain is DVKVTQSSRYLVKRTGEKVFLECVQDMDHENMFWYRQDPGLGLRLIYFSYDVKMKEKGDIPEGYSVSREKKERFSLILESASTNQTSMYLCASSLARVYNEQFFGPGTRLTVL.

The chain links TRBV20-1 to TRBJ2-1; 9 positions match TRBD2. The V gene end was trimmed by 6 bases and the J gene end by 3 bases; junction bases not matched to a gene: 18. Germline V gene lookup returns CDR1 DFQATT and CDR2 SNEGSKA (reference sequence). This CDR3 has 18 amino acids. The CDR3 loop is CSASGRSGLAGVYNEQFF. The DNA for the CDR3 is TGCAGTGCCTCCGGGAGGTCGGGACTAGCAGGAGTCTACAATGAGCAGTTCTTC.

This clonotype has a count of ten or more. The chain joins TRBV7-3 to TRBJ2-1; TRBD2 matches at 8 bases. Germline assignment: CDR1 SGHTA and CDR2 FQGTGA. The CDR3 sequence is 14 residues long. The V gene end was trimmed by 5 bases and the J gene end by 9 bases; junction bases not matched to a gene: 9. The CDR3 DNA reads TGTGCCAGCAGCCCGCCCGGGACTAGGGGTGAGCAGTTCTTC. It specifies CASSPPGTRGEQFF.

Ten or more counts support this clonotype. The rearrangement links TRBV2 to TRBJ2-1, with 14 positions matching TRBD2. CDR3 length: 14 amino acids. Germline-derived CDR1 and CDR2 are SNHLY and FYNNEI. The J segment lost 6 bases and the V segment lost 6 bases, leaving 1 base of the junction unmatched. The CDR3 bases are TGTGCCAGCAGGGGGACTAGCGGGGGCAATGAGCAGTTCTTC. It specifies CASRGTSGGNEQFF. Using reference TRBV2 and TRBJ2-1 for the parts outside the CDR3, the full variable domain is EPEVTQTPSHQVTQMGQEVILRCVPISNHLYFYWYRQILGQKVEFLVSFYNNEISEKSEIFDDQFSVERPDGSNFTLKIRSTKLEDSAMYFCASRGTSGGNEQFFGPGTRLTVL.

This clonotype was recorded many times. The J gene is TRBJ2-7, the V gene TRBV20-1; 7 nucleotides agree with TRBD1. V shed 3 bases and J 7 bases; nucleotides not matched to a gene: 6. CDR1 DFQATT and CDR2 SNEGSKA come from the germline V gene (reference sequence). This CDR3 is 12 amino acids long. The CDR3 reads CSASEGAREQYF. CDR3 sequence (DNA): TGCAGTGCTAGTGAGGGGGCGCGAGAGCAGTACTTC.

This clonotype showed up just a few times. The J gene is TRBJ2-3, the V gene TRBV18, with unresolved D. The CDR3 covers 15 residues. Trimming cost V 2 bases and J 2 bases, with 11 bases left between them. In germline, CDR1 is KGHSH, CDR2 LQKENI. DNA for the CDR3: TGTGCCAGCTCACCAGGGGAACTGAACACAGATACGCAGTATTTT. Its translation is CASSPGELNTDTQYF.

The chain uses TRBV25-1 and TRBJ2-3; D may be TRBD1 (5 bases). The better agreement between TRBJ1-5 and the DNA end casts doubt on the J call. Germline V lookup: CDR1 MGHDK, CDR2 SYGVNS. This CDR3 region has 14 residues. The CDR3 region has the DNA TGTGCCAGCAGCCGGGACGTTCTCACAGATACGCAGCATTTT. Translated, it gives CASSRDVLTDTQHF.

This chain joins TRBV19 and TRBJ1-1; no clear D. Germline V gene lookup returns CDR1 LNHDA and CDR2 SQIVND (reference sequence). V lost 7 bases and J lost 1, with 13 bases in between. CDR3 length: 14 residues. The CDR3 region is CASTYREPNTEAFF. The DNA of the CDR3 is TGTGCCAGTACCTATAGGGAACCGAACACTGAAGCTTTCTTT.

The rearrangement links TRBV6-1 to TRBJ2-7; possibly TRBD2 for D (7 bases). V lost 6 bases, J lost 7 bases, and 28 bases lay in between. The CDR3 has 17 residues. The germline V gene encodes CDR1 MNHNS and CDR2 SASEGT. CDR3 in amino acids: CASSRSRGRPLLGEQYF. The CDR3 coding sequence is TGTGCCAGCAGCAGGTCGCGGGGGCGACCGCTCCTGGGGGAGCAGTACTTC.

This chain uses TRBV28 with TRBJ1-6; D remains ambiguous. CDR1 and CDR2 from the germline V gene are MDHEN and SYDVKM. CDR3 length: 13 residues. Trimming removed 7 bases at V and 8 bases at J, with 12 bases between. Here the CDR3 DNA reads TGTGCCAGCATGGCAGGCAACGATTCACCCCTCCACTTT. Its translation: CASMAGNDSPLHF.

This clonotype was detected a few times. V is TRBV30 and J is TRBJ1-1; D is perhaps TRBD1 (6 bases). This CDR3 comprises 14 residues. Germline V CDR1 and CDR2: GTSNPN, SVGIG (reference sequence). Deletions cut 4 bases from V and 1 base from J, with 13 bases between. The CDR3 loop reads CAWTTGQPNTEAFF. The CDR3 DNA is TGTGCCTGGACCACGGGACAACCGAACACTGAAGCTTTCTTT.

This clonotype was seen at least ten times. The V and J genes are TRBV6-1 and TRBJ2-5; TRBD1 matches at 9 bases. The trim removed 5 bases at V and 2 bases at J, leaving 15 bases unmatched. CDR3 length: 18 amino acids. In germline, CDR1 is MNHNS, CDR2 SASEGT. The CDR3 coding sequence is TGTGCCAGCAGTTCCAATCAATGGGGACAGGGTCGGCAAGAGACCCAGTACTTC. Its translation is CASSSNQWGQGRQETQYF.

This clonotype was counted at least ten times. The CDR3 DNA reads as TGTGCCAGCAGCCAAGTCTTGGGACAGTTACTTCAAGAGACCCAGTACTTC. It is translated as CASSQVLGQLLQETQYF. This sequence joins TRBV14 and TRBJ2-5; 7 nucleotides agree with TRBD1. Germline values: CDR1 SGHDN, CDR2 FVKESK. The length of the CDR3 is 17 residues. V shed 1 base and J 2 bases; nucleotides not matched to a gene: 10.

The chain combines TRBV9 with TRBJ2-4, with TRBD2 matching 8 bases. The V gene's germline CDR1 is SGDLS and CDR2 YYNGEE. The junction had 5 bases not matched to a gene; V was cut back by 4 bases and J by 8 bases. The CDR3 covers 13 residues. The CDR3 loop is CASSFGTSDIQYF. The CDR3 DNA follows: TGTGCCAGCAGCTTCGGGACTAGTGACATTCAGTACTTC.

This clonotype was observed a handful of times. The genes are TRBV6-1 and TRBJ1-1; 12 nucleotides line up with TRBD1. The CDR3 contains 15 residues. After removal of 6 bases from V and 12 bases from J, the junction contained 14 bases not matched to a gene. Germline V CDR1 and CDR2: MNHNS, SASEGT. The CDR3 region is CASRGGTGGDGVTFF. The CDR3 nucleotides read TGTGCCAGCAGGGGCGGGACAGGGGGCGATGGAGTTACTTTCTTT.

The J gene is TRBJ2-5, the V gene TRBV7-9; TRBD1 matches at 9 bases. Trimming removed 6 bases from V and 5 bases from J; junction bases left unmatched: 7. Germline V gives CDR1 SEHNR, CDR2 FQNEAQ (reference sequence). This CDR3 contains 14 residues. This chain's CDR3 is CASRRDRVEETQYF. The CDR3 coding sequence is TGTGCCAGCAGGCGGGACAGGGTGGAGGAGACCCAGTACTTC.

This clonotype was observed many times. The V gene is TRBV29-1, the J gene TRBJ2-1, with 8 nucleotides matching TRBD2. The V segment lost 3 bases and the J segment 0 bases; nucleotides outside the gene matches: 4. The CDR3 totals 15 residues. Germline V gene data show CDR1 as SQVTM and CDR2 as ANQGSEA. The CDR3 loop is CSVDEGTSSYNEQFF. In DNA, the CDR3 is TGCAGCGTTGATGAAGGGACTAGCTCCTACAATGAGCAGTTCTTC.

This clonotype came up many times. CDR3 sequence: CASSDSFGGLSAQYF. The CDR3 DNA is TGTGCCAGCAGTGATAGTTTCGGGGGTCTTTCGGCGCAGTACTTC. V is TRBV2 and J is TRBJ2-7; D perhaps matches TRBD2 (6 bases). Germline V CDR1 and CDR2: SNHLY, FYNNEI. This CDR3 is built from 15 residues. Between the trimmed V and J ends, which lost 3 bases and 9 bases, there was a span of 21 bases.

This clonotype was observed at least ten times. This chain uses TRBV28 with TRBJ1-1; D call uncertain. CDR1 is MDHEN and CDR2 is SYDVKM in the germline V gene. The CDR3 consists of 12 residues. Trimming removed 5 bases from V and 4 bases from J, with 8 bases in between. In DNA, the CDR3 is TGTGCCAGCAGTCTCTCTAGCACTGAAGCTTTCTTT. It specifies CASSLSSTEAFF.

The V and J genes are TRBV12-3 or TRBV12-4 and TRBJ2-7; D gene uncertain. There are 15 residues in the CDR3. Trimming left V 2 bases short and J 4 bases short, with 15 bases between. CDR3: CASSLSGRVPYEQYF. The CDR3 nucleotides read TGTGCCAGCAGTTTATCCGGCAGAGTACCGTACGAGCAGTACTTC.

The gene calls are TRBV5-8 and TRBJ2-6; D unresolved. The CDR3 is 18 residues long. Germline lookup yields CDR1 SGHTS and CDR2 YDEGEE. Trimming shortened V by 5 bases and J by 2 bases, and 20 bases separated the two germline ends. CDR3 sequence (DNA): TGTGCCAGCAGTTATCCACCACTGAGAAAGACTGGGGCCAACGTCCTGACTTTC. As protein: CASSYPPLRKTGANVLTF.

J is TRBJ2-1 and V is TRBV28; no firm D call. CDR1 and CDR2 from the germline V gene are MDHEN and SYDVKM. The CDR3 is 16 amino acids. Trimming removed 1 base from V and 8 bases from J, with 18 bases in between. The DNA of the CDR3 is TGTGCCAGCAGTTTATCCGCCCGTGGTAGGTTCGATGAGCAGTTCTTC. Amino acid sequence: CASSLSARGRFDEQFF.

This clonotype was picked up many times. This rearrangement joins TRBV18 to TRBJ2-5, with D perhaps matching TRBD2 (6 bases). V lost 10 bases to trimming and J lost 5 bases, with 17 bases between them. The CDR3 sequence is 13 residues long. CDR1 is KGHSH and CDR2 is LQKENI in the germline V gene. The CDR3 DNA reads TGTGCCACGCGCGGAAGGGAGGTCGAGACCCAGTACTTC. It specifies CATRGREVETQYF.

This clonotype was observed at least ten times. CDR3 coding DNA: TGTGCCAGCAGCCGGGACAGGGGCGGGTACCAAGAGACCCAGTACTTC. Its protein is CASSRDRGGYQETQYF. This chain connects TRBV2 to TRBJ2-5; 10 bases map to TRBD1. Trimming took 6 bases from V and 0 from J; bases not matched to a gene: 7. The CDR3 extends over 16 amino acids. CDR1 and CDR2 (germline): SNHLY, FYNNEI.

This clonotype appeared a few times. The CDR3 is CASSSGDYRNNEQFF. The CDR3 DNA is TGCGCCAGCAGCTCAGGGGACTATAGGAACAATGAGCAGTTCTTC. The V and J genes are TRBV5-1 and TRBJ2-1, with D possibly TRBD2 on 7 matching bases. V was pared by 3 bases and J by 5 bases, with 15 bases between. Germline V gene data show CDR1 as SGHRS and CDR2 as YFSETQ. The CDR3 contains 15 residues.